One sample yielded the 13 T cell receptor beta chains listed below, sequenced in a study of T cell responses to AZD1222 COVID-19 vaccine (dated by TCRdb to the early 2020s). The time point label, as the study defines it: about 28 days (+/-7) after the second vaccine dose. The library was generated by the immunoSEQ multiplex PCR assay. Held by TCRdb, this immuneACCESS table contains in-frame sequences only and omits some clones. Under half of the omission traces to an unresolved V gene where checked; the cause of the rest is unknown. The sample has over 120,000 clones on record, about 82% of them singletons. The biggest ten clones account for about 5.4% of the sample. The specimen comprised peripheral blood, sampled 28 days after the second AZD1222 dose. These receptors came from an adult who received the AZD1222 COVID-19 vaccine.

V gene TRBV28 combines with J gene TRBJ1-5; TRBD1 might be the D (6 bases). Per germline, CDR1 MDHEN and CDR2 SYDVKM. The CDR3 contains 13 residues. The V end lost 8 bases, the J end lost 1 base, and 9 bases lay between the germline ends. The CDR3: CASEGGSNQPQHF. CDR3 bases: TGTGCCAGCGAAGGGGGAAGCAATCAGCCCCAGCATTTT. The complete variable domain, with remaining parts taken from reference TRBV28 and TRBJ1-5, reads DVKVTQSSRYLVKRTGEKVFLECVQDMDHENMFWYRQDPGLGLRLIYFSYDVKMKEKGDIPEGYSVSREKKERFSLILESASTNQTSMYLCASEGGSNQPQHFGDGTRLSIL.

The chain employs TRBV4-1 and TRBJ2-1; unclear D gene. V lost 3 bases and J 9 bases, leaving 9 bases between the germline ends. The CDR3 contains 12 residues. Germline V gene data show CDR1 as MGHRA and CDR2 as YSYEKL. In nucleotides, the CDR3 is TGCGCCAGCAGCCATCGATGGAGTGAGCAGTTCTTC. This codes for CASSHRWSEQFF.

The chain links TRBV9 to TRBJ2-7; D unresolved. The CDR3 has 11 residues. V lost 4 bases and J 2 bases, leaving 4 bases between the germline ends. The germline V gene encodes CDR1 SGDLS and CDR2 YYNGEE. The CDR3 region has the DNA TGTGCCAGCAGCCCTCCCTACGAGCAGTACTTC. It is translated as CASSPPYEQYF.

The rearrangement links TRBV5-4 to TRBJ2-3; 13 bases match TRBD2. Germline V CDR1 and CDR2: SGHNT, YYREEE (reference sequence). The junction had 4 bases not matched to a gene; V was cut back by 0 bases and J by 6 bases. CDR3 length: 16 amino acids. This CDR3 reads CASSLVGTSGVDTQYF. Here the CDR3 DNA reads TGTGCCAGCAGCTTGGTTGGGACTAGCGGGGTTGATACGCAGTATTTT.

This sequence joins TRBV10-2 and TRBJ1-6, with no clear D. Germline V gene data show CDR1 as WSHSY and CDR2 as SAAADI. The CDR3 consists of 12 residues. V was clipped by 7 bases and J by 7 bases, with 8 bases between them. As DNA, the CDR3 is TGCGCCAGCACGGACCAGAATTCACCCCTCCACTTT. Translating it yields CASTDQNSPLHF.

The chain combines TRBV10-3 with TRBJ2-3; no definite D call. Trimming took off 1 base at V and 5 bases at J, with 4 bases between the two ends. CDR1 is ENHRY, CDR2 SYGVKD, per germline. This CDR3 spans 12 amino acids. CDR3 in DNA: TGTGCCATCAGTGAGTTCATAGATACGCAGTATTTT. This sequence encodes CAISEFIDTQYF.

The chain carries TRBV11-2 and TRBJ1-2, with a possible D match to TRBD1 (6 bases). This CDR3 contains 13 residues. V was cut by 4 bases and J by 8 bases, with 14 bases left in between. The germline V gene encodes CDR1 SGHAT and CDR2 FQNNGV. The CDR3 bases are TGTGCCAGCAGCTCCCTTTTTAGGGGGGGCTACACCTTC. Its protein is CASSSLFRGGYTF.

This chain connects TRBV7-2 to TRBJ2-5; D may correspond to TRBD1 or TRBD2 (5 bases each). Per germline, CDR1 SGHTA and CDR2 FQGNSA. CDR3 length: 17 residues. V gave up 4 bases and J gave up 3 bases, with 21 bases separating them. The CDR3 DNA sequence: TGTGCCAGCAGCTCCCCGGTGAGGGGCGTGTTAGAAGAGACCCAGTACTTC. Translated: CASSSPVRGVLEETQYF.

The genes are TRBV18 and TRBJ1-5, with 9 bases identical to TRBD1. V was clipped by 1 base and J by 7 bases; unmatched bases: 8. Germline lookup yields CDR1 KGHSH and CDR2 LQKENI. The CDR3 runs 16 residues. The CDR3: CASSPQWGTGTQPQHF. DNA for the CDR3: TGTGCCAGCTCACCACAGTGGGGGACAGGGACCCAGCCCCAGCATTTT.

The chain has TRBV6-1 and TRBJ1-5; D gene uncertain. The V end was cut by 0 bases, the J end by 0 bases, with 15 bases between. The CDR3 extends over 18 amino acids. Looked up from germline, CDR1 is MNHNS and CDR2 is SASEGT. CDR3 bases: TGTGCCAGCAGTGAAGCGTGGGGAGACCGGAATAGCAATCAGCCCCAGCATTTT. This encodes CASSEAWGDRNSNQPQHF.

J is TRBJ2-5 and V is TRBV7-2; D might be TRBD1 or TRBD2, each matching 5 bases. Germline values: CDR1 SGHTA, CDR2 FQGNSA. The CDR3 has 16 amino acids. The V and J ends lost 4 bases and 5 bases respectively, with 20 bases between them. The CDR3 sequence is CASSYRSRGLGETQYF. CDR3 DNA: TGTGCCAGCAGCTATCGATCCCGGGGCTTAGGTGAGACCCAGTACTTC.

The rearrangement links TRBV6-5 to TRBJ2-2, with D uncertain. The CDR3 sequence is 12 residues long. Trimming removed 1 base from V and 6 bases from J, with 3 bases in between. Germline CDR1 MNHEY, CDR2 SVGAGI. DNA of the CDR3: TGTGCCAGCAGTTACTTTGCCGGGGAGCTGTTTTTT. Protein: CASSYFAGELFF.

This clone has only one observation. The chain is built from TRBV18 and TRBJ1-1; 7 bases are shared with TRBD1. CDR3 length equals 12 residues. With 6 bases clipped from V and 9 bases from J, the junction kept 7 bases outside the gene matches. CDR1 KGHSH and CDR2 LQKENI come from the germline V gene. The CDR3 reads CASSLRGGKAFF. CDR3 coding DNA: TGTGCCAGCTCCCTCAGGGGGGGCAAAGCTTTCTTT.